The T cell receptor (beta chain) under discussion was sequenced for a study of vaccination and CD4 T cells after COVID-19. The study, taken as a whole, reports: SARS-CoV-2-reactive clonotype medians increased from roughly 19 to 38, not significantly. Within convalescent individuals, 304 out of 307 vaccine-specific clones proved to be spike mono-reactive.

The Oncomine TCR Beta short-read assay was applied to DNA of cultured CD4+ T cells. TCRdb reprocessed the PCR reads via MiXCR and lists one record per CDR3 protein. The data show fewer than 15,000 distinct CDR3 sequences, approximately 51% seen once. A remark on this clonotype: Antigen: not known.

V lost 3 bases to trimming and J lost 3 bases; unmatched junction nucleotides: 10. Germline V gives CDR1 MNHEY, CDR2 SMNVEV (reference sequence). CDR3 length: 18 residues. Noted treatment: roughly ten-day PBMC culture with coronavirus spike peptide pools or control peptides (ViraFEST assay). Sequences were obtained from CD4+ T cells from blood, cultured in vitro. The TCR sequence derives from a human donor who had recovered from COVID-19. The rearrangement joins TRBV27 to TRBJ2-2; 10 bases agree with TRBD2. The CDR3 DNA is TGTGCCAGCAGTTTTAGGCAGCGGGAGGGCCTAGACACCGGGGAGCTGTTTTTT. Residues: CASSFRQREGLDTGELFF.